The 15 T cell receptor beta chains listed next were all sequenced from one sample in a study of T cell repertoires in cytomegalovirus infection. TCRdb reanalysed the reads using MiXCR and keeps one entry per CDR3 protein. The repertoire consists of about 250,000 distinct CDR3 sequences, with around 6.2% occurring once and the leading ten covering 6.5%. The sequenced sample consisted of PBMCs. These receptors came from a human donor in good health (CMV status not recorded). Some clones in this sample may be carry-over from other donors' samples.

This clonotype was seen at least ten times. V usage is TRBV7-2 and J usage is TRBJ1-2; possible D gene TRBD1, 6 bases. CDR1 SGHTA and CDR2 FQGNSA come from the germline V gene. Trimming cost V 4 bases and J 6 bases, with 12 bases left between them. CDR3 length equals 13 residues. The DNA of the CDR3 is TGTGCCAGCAGCTACGACAGGCGCGATGGCTACACCTTC. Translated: CASSYDRRDGYTF.

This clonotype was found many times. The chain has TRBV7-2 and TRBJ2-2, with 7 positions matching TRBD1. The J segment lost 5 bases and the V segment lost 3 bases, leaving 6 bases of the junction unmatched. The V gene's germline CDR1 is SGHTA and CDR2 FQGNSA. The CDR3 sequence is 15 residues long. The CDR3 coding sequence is TGTGCCAGCAGCTTCCCCGCAGGGGGTACCGGGGAGCTGTTTTTT. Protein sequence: CASSFPAGGTGELFF.

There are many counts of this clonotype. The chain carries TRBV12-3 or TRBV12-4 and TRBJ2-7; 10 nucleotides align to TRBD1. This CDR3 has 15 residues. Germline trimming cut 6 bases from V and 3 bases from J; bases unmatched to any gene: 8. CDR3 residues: CASSYGQGGIYEQYF. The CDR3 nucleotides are TGTGCCAGCAGCTACGGACAGGGGGGGATCTACGAGCAGTACTTC.

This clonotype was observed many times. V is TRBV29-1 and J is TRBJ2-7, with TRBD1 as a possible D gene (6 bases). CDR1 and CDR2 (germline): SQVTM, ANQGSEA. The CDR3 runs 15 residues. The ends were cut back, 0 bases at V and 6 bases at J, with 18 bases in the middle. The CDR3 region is CSVEDIEQGIGEQYF. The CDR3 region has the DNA TGCAGCGTTGAAGATATAGAACAGGGTATCGGCGAGCAGTACTTC.

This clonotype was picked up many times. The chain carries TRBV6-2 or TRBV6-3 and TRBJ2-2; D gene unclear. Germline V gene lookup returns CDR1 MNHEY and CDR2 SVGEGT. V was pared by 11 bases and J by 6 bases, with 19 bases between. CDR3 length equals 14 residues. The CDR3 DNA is TGTGCCGGTAGGATCTCCCTGGGATCCGGGGAGCTGTTTTTT. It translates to CAGRISLGSGELFF.

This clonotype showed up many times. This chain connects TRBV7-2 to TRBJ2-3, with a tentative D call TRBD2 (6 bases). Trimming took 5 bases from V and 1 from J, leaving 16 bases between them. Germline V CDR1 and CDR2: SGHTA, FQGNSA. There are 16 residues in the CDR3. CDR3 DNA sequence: TGTGCCAGCAGCCCCCGACTGCGGGGACGCACAGATACGCAGTATTTT. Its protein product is CASSPRLRGRTDTQYF.

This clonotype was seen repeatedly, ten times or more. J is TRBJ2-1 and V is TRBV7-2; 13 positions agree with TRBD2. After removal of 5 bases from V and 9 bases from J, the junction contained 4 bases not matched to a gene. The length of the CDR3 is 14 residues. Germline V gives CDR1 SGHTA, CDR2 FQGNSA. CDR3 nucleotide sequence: TGTGCCAGCAGCCCCCGACTAGCGGGGGGTGAGCAGTTCTTC. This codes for CASSPRLAGGEQFF.

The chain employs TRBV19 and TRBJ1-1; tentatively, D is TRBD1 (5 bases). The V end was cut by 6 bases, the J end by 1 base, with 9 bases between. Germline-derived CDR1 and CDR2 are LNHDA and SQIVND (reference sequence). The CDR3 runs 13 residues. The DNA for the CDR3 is TGTGCCAGTAGCTCGGGGACGAACACTGAAGCTTTCTTT. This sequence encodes CASSSGTNTEAFF.

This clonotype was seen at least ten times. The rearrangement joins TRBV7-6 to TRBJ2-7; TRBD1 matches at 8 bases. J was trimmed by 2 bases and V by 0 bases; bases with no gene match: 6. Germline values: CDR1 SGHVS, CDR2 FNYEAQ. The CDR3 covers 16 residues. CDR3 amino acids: CASSLASGTGTYEQYF. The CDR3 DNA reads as TGTGCCAGCAGCTTAGCTTCTGGGACAGGTACCTACGAGCAGTACTTC. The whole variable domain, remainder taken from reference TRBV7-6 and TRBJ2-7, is GAGVSQSPRYKVTKRGQDVALRCDPISGHVSLYWYRQALGQGPEFLTYFNYEAQQDKSGLPNDRFSAERPEGSISTLTIQRTEQRDSAMYRCASSLASGTGTYEQYFGPGTRLTVT.

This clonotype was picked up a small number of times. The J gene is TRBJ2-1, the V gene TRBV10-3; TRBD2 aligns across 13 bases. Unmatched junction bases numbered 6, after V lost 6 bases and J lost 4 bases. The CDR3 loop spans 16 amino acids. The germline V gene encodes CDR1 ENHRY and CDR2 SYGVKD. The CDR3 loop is CAISRTSGGDYNEQFF. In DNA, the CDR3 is TGTGCCATCAGCAGGACTAGCGGGGGAGATTACAATGAGCAGTTCTTC.

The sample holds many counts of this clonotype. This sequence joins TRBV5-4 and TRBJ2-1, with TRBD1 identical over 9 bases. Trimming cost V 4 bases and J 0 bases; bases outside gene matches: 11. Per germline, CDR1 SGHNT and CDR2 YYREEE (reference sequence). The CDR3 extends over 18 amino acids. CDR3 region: CASSAGGGGQGSYNEQFF. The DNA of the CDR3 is TGTGCCAGCAGCGCGGGCGGAGGGGGACAGGGCTCCTACAATGAGCAGTTCTTC.

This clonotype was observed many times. CDR3 loop: CASSPWQGGVAEAFF. CDR3 in DNA: TGTGCCAGCAGTCCCTGGCAGGGCGGGGTGGCTGAAGCTTTCTTT. The chain is built from TRBV12-3 or TRBV12-4 and TRBJ1-1, with D perhaps TRBD1 (5 bases). The CDR3 runs 15 residues. The V end lost 5 bases, the J end lost 6 bases, and 19 bases lay between the germline ends.

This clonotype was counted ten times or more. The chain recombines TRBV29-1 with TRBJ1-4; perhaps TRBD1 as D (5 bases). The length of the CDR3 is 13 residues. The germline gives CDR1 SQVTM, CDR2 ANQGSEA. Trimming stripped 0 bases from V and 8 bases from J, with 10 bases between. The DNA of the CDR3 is TGCAGCGTTGAAGATGGCGGGGACGAAAAACTGTTTTTT. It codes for CSVEDGGDEKLFF.

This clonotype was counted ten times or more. CDR3: CASRGTAIPYEQYF. As DNA, the CDR3 is TGTGCCAGTAGGGGGACAGCAATTCCCTACGAGCAGTACTTC. The chain uses TRBV19 and TRBJ2-7; TRBD1 aligns across 7 bases. The CDR3 loop spans 14 amino acids. Germline lookup yields CDR1 LNHDA and CDR2 SQIVND (reference sequence). With V trimmed by 6 bases and J by 2 bases, 7 bases remained unmatched.

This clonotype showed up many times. This CDR3 is CASSVLKGGVNTEAFF. The CDR3 DNA follows: TGTGCCAGCAGCGTCCTAAAGGGTGGGGTGAACACTGAAGCTTTCTTT. The gene calls are TRBV7-2 and TRBJ1-1; no firm D call. Germline CDR1 is SGHTA and CDR2 is FQGNSA. The V gene lost 5 bases and the J gene lost 0 bases, with 16 bases spanning the gap. CDR3 length: 16 amino acids.